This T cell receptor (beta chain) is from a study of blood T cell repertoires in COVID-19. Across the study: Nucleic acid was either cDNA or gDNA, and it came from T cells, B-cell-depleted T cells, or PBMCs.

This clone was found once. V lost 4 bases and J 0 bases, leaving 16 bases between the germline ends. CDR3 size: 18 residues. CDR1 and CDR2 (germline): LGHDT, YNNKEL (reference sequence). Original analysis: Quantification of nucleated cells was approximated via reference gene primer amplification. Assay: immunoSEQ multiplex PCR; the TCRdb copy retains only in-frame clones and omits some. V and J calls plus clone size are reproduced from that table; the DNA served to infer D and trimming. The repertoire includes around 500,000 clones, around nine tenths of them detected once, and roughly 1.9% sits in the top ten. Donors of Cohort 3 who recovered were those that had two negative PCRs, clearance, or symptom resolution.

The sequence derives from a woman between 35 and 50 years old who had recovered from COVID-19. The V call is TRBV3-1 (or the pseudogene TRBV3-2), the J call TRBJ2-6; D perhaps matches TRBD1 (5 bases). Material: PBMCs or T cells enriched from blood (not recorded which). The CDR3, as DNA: TGTGCCAGCAGCCCCCAGGGTTCTTCCATCTCTGGGGCCAACGTCCTGACTTTC. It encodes CASSPQGSSISGANVLTF.